This T cell receptor beta chain was documented in a study of identical twins (dated by TCRdb to the mid-2010s). General notes on the study: To test whether fetal clonotypes persist, this study deep-sequenced TCR alpha and beta repertoires from monozygotic twins, from unrelated adults of various ages, and from cord blood. To rule out contamination, the twin experiments were replicated at different times with different library preparation protocols. The study at large found these results: Invariant T cells such as MAIT and iNKT could partly confound zero-insertion analyses, though diverse VJ usage argued against this for most clonotypes. A weaker excess of twin sharing was found in beta out-of-frame sequences because the signal-to-noise ratio was lowered by fewer shared sequences. In monozygotic twins, recombination models systematically underestimated out-of-frame TCR alpha sharing, but the models matched the sharing seen between unrelated individuals. Fewer insertions were carried by abundant cord blood beta clonotypes; a weaker similar trend was observed in young adult naive repertoires, while no such trend was observed in memory repertoires. Conclusions relied on cross-sectional statistical analysis, since the same donors could not be followed over many years. Compared with coincidental sharing between unrelated individuals, out-of-frame TCR alpha sequences shared between twins had an excess of sequences with low generation probability.

Library preparation employed 5' RACE. Sequencing was performed on an Illumina HiSeq 2000. A universal primer binding site was added through template switching, and the final cDNA carried a unique molecular identifier so that TCR cDNA molecules could be counted accurately. Specific primers in the conserved constant-segment region were used to synthesize first-strand cDNA for TCR alpha and beta chains. Each cDNA library was double barcoded, with a SMART-Mk sample barcode plus Illumina barcodes, to control for contamination. TruSeq adapter sequences along with Illumina sample barcodes were introduced in two successive PCR steps. The Illumina HiSeq platform was used with custom primers to sequence TCR alpha and beta cDNA libraries. The study's processing was this. Raw reads were processed with MiGEC to extract unique molecular identifiers, and MiXCR was used to determine CDR3 positions. Recombination models were inferred per individual with the repgenHMM and IGoR tools using an EM algorithm. The analysis of shared clonotypes was done with the tcR package in R, with sharing normalized by the product of cloneset sizes. To study raw recombination without the effects of thymic and clonal selection, out-of-frame nonproductive sequences were analyzed. In TCRdb, the public reads were trimmed at Q25 with fastp and aligned with MiXCR, with productive beta chains retained. A single entry per CDR3 protein holds the most common genes and DNA from its merged rows. The V and J calls here are based on TCRdb, not the publication. The sample records roughly 290,000 distinct CDR3 sequences, roughly 9.7% of which are singletons. Around 7.1% of the sample rests with the top ten.

Every donor in the study was a healthy Caucasian. Three pairs of female monozygotic twins, all aged roughly 18 to 29 years, made up the twin cohort. Positive isolation kits from Invitrogen were used to isolate the CD4+ and CD8+ T cell populations. The germline V gene encodes CDR1 LGHNA and CDR2 YSLEER. V is pared back by 0 bases and J by 2 bases, with 14 bases lying between the germline termini. The CDR3 holds 16 amino acids from the cysteine to the phenylalanine. Only the CDR3 part of the read is kept: 48 bases, read in frame from the first base. A note on this clonotype: Its antigen is unknown. Nothing much larger sits one base from this clone, and base qualities are not available.

These data also featured in a second study, about yellow fever vaccine responses in identical twins. The second publication reports: According to the authors, the vaccine-induced T cell response in identical twins seemed to be partly convergent and partly specific to each individual. In the study, vaccine-responding T cell clones were precisely tracked in identical twins.

Input material: CD8+ T cells sorted from blood. The source of this sequence is a woman younger than 35 in good health. The sequence links TRBV4-3 to TRBJ2-7; TRBD2 is possibly the D segment (5 matching bases). The nucleotides are TGCGCCAGCAGCCAAGATCCCCAGCGGAACACCTACGAGCAGTACTTC. Its protein is CASSQDPQRNTYEQYF.